The T cell receptor (beta chain) under discussion was sequenced for a study of molecular identifiers for immune sequencing clone quantification. Study results and limitations: Among approximately 1 million naive cells, as was reported, spiked Jurkat TCR RNA from one cell was detectable.

At least ten counts were recorded for this clonotype. The antigen is unknown. V trimming: 4 bases; J trimming: 0 bases; junction bases outside the gene matches: 2. Per germline, CDR1 SQVTM and CDR2 ANQGSEA. The CDR3 loop spans 13 amino acids. A single record per CDR3 protein comes from TCRdb applying MiXCR to the PCR reads. In the table there are more than 450,000 distinct CDR3 sequences, around a fifth of which are singletons. Naive CD8 T cells were sorted, and the gate applied was CD8+CD4-CCR7+CD45RA+. V gene TRBV29-1 combines with J gene TRBJ2-7, with 8 positions matching TRBD2. The source is a human donor in good health. Some libraries in this study had Jurkat cell RNA spiked in. Sequencing was done on a sample of naive CD8+ T cells from blood, with Jurkat cell RNA spiked in. As to subset: FACS-sorted CD8+CD4-CCR7+CD45RA+ naive T cells. The CDR3 is CSVVSGDSYEQYF. The CDR3 DNA follows: TGCAGCGTTGTTAGCGGGGACTCCTACGAGCAGTACTTC.